A selection of T cell receptor beta chains follows, all from one sample in a study of T cells after yellow fever vaccination. Each CDR3 protein is one row after TCRdb ran MiXCR on the 5' RACE reads. The repertoire holds some 320,000 distinct CDR3 sequences, with approximately 4% as singletons. This sample comprised PBMCs, obtained 5 days after the yellow fever booster vaccination. Receptor source: a man younger than 35 who received the YFV17D yellow fever vaccine. CDR3s include the opening cysteine and the closing phenylalanine or tryptophan. Each record gives: J gene, clone size, D gene, V gene, CDR3 protein, CDR3 DNA. The D gene is left open where the match is weak. Some rows mark clone size as missing; the rest say once, few, many or name a class of expanded clone.

J: TRBJ1-6; size: few; D: TRBD1; V: TRBV10-3; CDR3: CAARTGGDSPLHF; DNA: TGTGCCGCCCGTACAGGGGGGGATTCACCCCTCCACTTT
J: TRBJ2-6; size: -; D: -; V: TRBV12-3/TRBV12-4; CDR3: CAIIPSSGANVLTF; DNA: TGTGCCATCATCCCTTCCTCTGGGGCCAACGTCCTGACTTTC
J: TRBJ2-1; size: many; D: -; V: TRBV7-2; CDR3: CASSLNPGYNEQFF; DNA: TGTGCCAGCAGCTTAAATCCGGGGTACAATGAGCAGTTCTTC
J: TRBJ2-3; size: many; D: TRBD1; V: TRBV27; CDR3: CASSLDRDTDTQYF; DNA: TGTGCCAGCAGCCTTGACAGGGACACAGATACGCAGTATTTT
J: TRBJ1-1; size: few; D: -; V: TRBV11-3; CDR3: CASGRKEGEAFF; DNA: TGTGCCAGCGGGCGAAAGGAGGGTGAAGCTTTCTTT
J: TRBJ2-3; size: -; D: -; V: TRBV20-1; CDR3: CSATRSTDTQYF; DNA: TGCAGTGCTACCCGGAGCACAGATACGCAGTATTTT
J: TRBJ1-1; size: few; D: TRBD1; V: TRBV28; CDR3: CASTPQDRDRTEAFF; DNA: TGTGCCAGCACCCCCCAGGACAGGGATAGAACTGAAGCTTTCTTT
J: TRBJ1-1; size: -; D: -; V: TRBV7-2; CDR3: CASSLAVLSFYTEAFF; DNA: TGTGCCAGCAGCTTAGCGGTTTTGTCTTTTTACACTGAAGCTTTCTTT
J: TRBJ2-7; size: -; D: -; V: TRBV12-3/TRBV12-4; CDR3: CASSNAGINF; DNA: TGTGCCAGCAGCAATGCGGGGATTAACTTC
J: TRBJ2-4; size: -; D: TRBD1; V: TRBV5-1; CDR3: CASSPDRGLAKNIQYF; DNA: TGCGCCAGCAGCCCCGACAGGGGGCTAGCCAAAAACATTCAGTACTTC
J: TRBJ2-2; size: -; D: -; V: TRBV6-1; CDR3: CASSEVVGQDTGELFF; DNA: TGTGCCAGCAGTGAAGTAGTGGGGCAGGACACCGGGGAGCTGTTTTTT
J: TRBJ1-2; size: -; D: TRBD1; V: TRBV9; CDR3: CASSAQGSYTF; DNA: TGTGCCAGCAGCGCACAGGGGAGCTACACCTTC
J: TRBJ2-5; size: -; D: -; V: TRBV14; CDR3: CASSRDFRRTQYF; DNA: TGTGCCAGCAGCCGGGACTTCAGAAGGACCCAGTACTTC
J: TRBJ2-2; size: few; D: TRBD1; V: TRBV4-3; CDR3: CASSQRGRGYTGELFF; DNA: TGCGCCAGCAGCCAAAGGGGCAGGGGGTATACCGGGGAGCTGTTTTTT
J: TRBJ2-1; size: -; D: -; V: TRBV5-4; CDR3: CASSLVGNLDREFF; DNA: TGTGCCAGCAGCTTGGTCGGGAACTTAGATCGGGAGTTCTTC
J: TRBJ2-1; size: few; D: -; V: TRBV10-3; CDR3: CAATTHNEQFF; DNA: TGTGCCGCGACGACCCACAATGAGCAGTTCTTC
J: TRBJ2-1; size: few; D: TRBD2; V: TRBV7-2; CDR3: CASSLDRGTSGGADNEQFF; DNA: TGTGCCAGCAGCTTAGACCGAGGGACTAGCGGGGGGGCCGACAATGAGCAGTTCTTC
J: TRBJ2-3; size: -; D: -; V: TRBV25-1; CDR3: CASSVTQSTDTQYF; DNA: TGTGCCAGCAGTGTAACGCAGAGTACAGATACGCAGTATTTT
J: TRBJ2-7; size: few; D: TRBD2; V: TRBV5-1; CDR3: CASSLGAGGGEQYF; DNA: TGCGCCAGCAGCTTGGGGGCGGGAGGAGGCGAGCAGTACTTC
J: TRBJ2-3; size: many; D: TRBD2; V: TRBV2; CDR3: CASSARASGYDTQYF; DNA: TGTGCCAGCAGTGCTCGGGCTAGCGGGTACGATACGCAGTATTTT
J: TRBJ2-1; size: -; D: TRBD2; V: TRBV6-1; CDR3: CASRIPGLDDNEQFF; DNA: TGTGCCAGCAGGATCCCGGGACTAGACGACAATGAGCAGTTCTTC
J: TRBJ1-1; size: many; D: -; V: TRBV20-1; CDR3: CSASLPGQNTEAFF; DNA: TGCAGTGCTTCCCTCCCGGGGCAGAACACTGAAGCTTTCTTT
J: TRBJ1-1; size: -; D: TRBD1; V: TRBV30; CDR3: CAWRGGTEAFF; DNA: TGTGCCTGGAGAGGGGGCACCGAAGCTTTCTTT
J: TRBJ2-3; size: -; D: TRBD2; V: TRBV9; CDR3: CASSVAGGEDTQYF; DNA: TGTGCCAGCAGCGTCGCGGGGGGGGAAGATACGCAGTATTTT
J: TRBJ2-7; size: many; D: -; V: TRBV28; CDR3: CASSPTAGWYEQYF; DNA: TGTGCCAGCAGTCCCACGGCAGGGTGGTACGAGCAGTACTTC
J: TRBJ2-7; size: many; D: -; V: TRBV4-3; CDR3: CASSREVHYEQYF; DNA: TGCGCCAGCAGCCGTGAGGTCCACTACGAGCAGTACTTC
J: TRBJ1-4; size: -; D: -; V: TRBV5-4; CDR3: CASSSRQGVDEKLFF; DNA: TGTGCCAGCAGCTCCAGACAAGGGGTTGATGAAAAACTGTTTTTT
J: TRBJ1-6; size: -; D: TRBD1; V: TRBV7-8; CDR3: CATGRDRNSPLHF; DNA: TGTGCCACGGGCCGGGACAGAAATTCACCCCTCCACTTT
J: TRBJ1-2; size: -; D: TRBD1; V: TRBV5-4; CDR3: CASSLVTGDGYTF; DNA: TGTGCCAGCAGCTTGGTGACAGGGGATGGCTACACCTTC
J: TRBJ2-1; size: -; D: TRBD2; V: TRBV10-3; CDR3: CAIRGAGTLIYEQFF; DNA: TGTGCCATCAGGGGAGCGGGGACCCTTATATATGAGCAGTTCTTC
J: TRBJ1-6; size: few; D: -; V: TRBV7-9; CDR3: CASSPRGLTPLHF; DNA: TGTGCCAGCAGCCCCAGGGGACTGACACCCCTCCACTTT
J: TRBJ2-5; size: -; D: -; V: TRBV5-1; CDR3: CASSPGPEETQYF; DNA: TGCGCCAGCAGCCCCGGGCCGGAGGAGACCCAGTACTTC
J: TRBJ2-2; size: -; D: TRBD2; V: TRBV14; CDR3: CASSQEGSGVSGELFF; DNA: TGTGCCAGCAGCCAAGAAGGTAGCGGGGTCTCCGGGGAGCTGTTTTTT
J: TRBJ2-1; size: -; D: -; V: TRBV5-5; CDR3: CASSDLGGFF; DNA: TGTGCCAGCAGTGACCTCGGCGGGTTCTTC
J: TRBJ2-5; size: -; D: TRBD2; V: TRBV7-2; CDR3: CASTSRGTSGAIGAQYF; DNA: TGTGCCAGCACCTCGCGAGGGACTAGCGGGGCTATCGGGGCCCAGTACTTC
J: TRBJ1-4; size: -; D: -; V: TRBV6-6; CDR3: CASSYSGQPGEKLFF; DNA: TGTGCCAGCAGTTATAGTGGACAGCCGGGTGAAAAACTGTTTTTT
J: TRBJ1-3; size: -; D: -; V: TRBV5-1; CDR3: CASTPRGVTGNTIYF; DNA: TGCGCCAGCACGCCTCGGGGGGTTACTGGAAACACCATATATTTT
J: TRBJ2-3; size: few; D: TRBD1; V: TRBV6-2/TRBV6-3; CDR3: CASSQQGPDTQYF; DNA: TGTGCCAGCAGTCAACAGGGGCCAGATACGCAGTATTTT
J: TRBJ1-2; size: few; D: -; V: TRBV29-1; CDR3: CSVEGLYGYTF; DNA: TGCAGCGTCGAGGGCCTCTATGGCTACACCTTC
J: TRBJ2-7; size: few; D: TRBD1; V: TRBV30; CDR3: CAWTRTGNYEQYF; DNA: TGTGCCTGGACCCGGACAGGAAATTACGAGCAGTACTTC
J: TRBJ2-2; size: few; D: TRBD1; V: TRBV12-3/TRBV12-4; CDR3: CASSWTGANTGELFF; DNA: TGTGCCAGCAGTTGGACAGGGGCTAACACCGGGGAGCTGTTTTTT
J: TRBJ2-3; size: many; D: TRBD2; V: TRBV5-1; CDR3: CASSGGLAGSDTQYF; DNA: TGCGCCAGCAGCGGGGGACTAGCGGGATCAGATACGCAGTATTTT
J: TRBJ1-1; size: few; D: -; V: TRBV5-1; CDR3: CASSSTGTGTSTEAFF; DNA: TGCGCCAGCAGCTCCACCGGGACGGGGACATCCACTGAAGCTTTCTTT
J: TRBJ2-2; size: -; D: -; V: TRBV4-1; CDR3: CASSLDRHTGELFF; DNA: TGCGCCAGCTCACTTGACAGGCACACCGGGGAGCTGTTTTTT
J: TRBJ2-2; size: many; D: -; V: TRBV7-9; CDR3: CASSRPAGTDTGELFF; DNA: TGTGCCAGCAGCCGGCCCGCGGGGACGGACACCGGGGAGCTGTTTTTT
J: TRBJ2-1; size: few; D: TRBD1; V: TRBV5-6; CDR3: CASSWGDREGNEQFF; DNA: TGTGCCAGCAGCTGGGGGGACAGGGAAGGCAATGAGCAGTTCTTC
J: TRBJ1-1; size: many; D: TRBD1; V: TRBV30; CDR3: CSGTGVWGTEAFF; DNA: TGTTCGGGGACAGGGGTTTGGGGGACTGAAGCTTTCTTT
J: TRBJ1-2; size: -; D: -; V: TRBV6-1; CDR3: CASSYTADYGYTF; DNA: TGTGCCAGCAGTTATACAGCTGACTATGGCTACACCTTC
J: TRBJ2-5; size: many; D: -; V: TRBV7-8; CDR3: CASSLGVRTTSRETQYF; DNA: TGTGCCAGCAGCTTAGGAGTCCGGACTACCAGCCGGGAGACCCAGTACTTC
J: TRBJ2-3; size: many; D: TRBD1; V: TRBV5-1; CDR3: CASSLTGGSTDTQYF; DNA: TGCGCCAGCAGCTTGACAGGGGGCAGCACAGATACGCAGTATTTT
J: TRBJ2-7; size: few; D: TRBD1; V: TRBV6-5; CDR3: CASRLSGTGAYEQYF; DNA: TGTGCCAGCAGACTTTCCGGGACAGGGGCCTACGAGCAGTACTTC
J: TRBJ2-5; size: few; D: -; V: TRBV20-1; CDR3: CSERGQGKTQYF; DNA: TGCAGTGAAAGGGGTCAGGGAAAGACCCAGTACTTC
J: TRBJ1-1; size: many; D: -; V: TRBV20-1; CDR3: CSARDPGMGTEAFF; DNA: TGCAGTGCTAGAGATCCGGGGATGGGGACTGAAGCTTTCTTT
J: TRBJ2-1; size: few; D: TRBD2; V: TRBV7-2; CDR3: CASSLRASGGLYEQFF; DNA: TGTGCCAGCAGCTTAAGGGCGAGCGGGGGGCTCTATGAGCAGTTCTTC